This TCR beta chain comes out of a study of T cells in Graves' hyperthyroidism and ophthalmopathy. There were TCR beta CDR3 regions amplified from RNA transcripts. A first-round RT-PCR of the TCR CDR3 used the HTBI primer set. TCRdb independently ran MiXCR on the multiplex PCR reads; one entry per CDR3 protein. The sample lists 600,000 to 850,000 distinct CDR3 sequences, about 17% occurring once. This clonotype was counted at least ten times. This CDR3 has 15 residues. Germline loops: CDR1 SGHTA, CDR2 FQGNSA. Trimming cost V 5 bases and J 2 bases, with 16 bases left between them. This TCR came from a woman aged 50 to 60 with Graves' hyperthyroidism that later progressed to Graves' ophthalmopathy. This chain joins TRBV7-2 and TRBJ2-7; weak D call: TRBD1 (6 bases). The sample taken for sequencing was blood. The CDR3 bases are TGTGCCAGCAGCCCCACTCGACAGGCCACCTACGAGCAGTACTTC. It codes for CASSPTRQATYEQYF. Full variable domain (missing parts from reference TRBV7-2 and TRBJ2-7): GAGVSQSPSNKVTEKGKDVELRCDPISGHTALYWYRQSLGQGLEFLIYFQGNSAPDKSGLPSDRFSAERTGGSVSTLTIQRTQQEDSAVYLCASSPTRQATYEQYFGPGTRLTVT.